This T cell receptor (beta chain) was sequenced in a study of molecular identifiers for immune sequencing clone quantification. Regarding the study as a whole: Same-barcode identical TCR molecules could make highly expanded clones look smaller than they are.

With respect to this clonotype: Antigen unknown.

Looked up from germline, CDR1 is SGHTA and CDR2 is FQGTGA. This CDR3 comprises 13 residues. V gave up 5 bases and J gave up 5 bases, with 10 bases separating them. Library preparation followed earlier protocols using designated TCR primers. TCRdb re-called the PCR reads through MiXCR, storing one row per CDR3 protein. The table shows about 510,000 distinct CDR3 sequences, with about a fifth occurring only once. This chain uses TRBV7-3 with TRBJ2-1, with no clear D. Sequenced input: naive CD8+ T cells from blood, with Jurkat cell RNA spiked in. Sample subset: FACS-sorted CD8+CD4-CCR7+CD45RA+ naive T cells. This receptor was identified in a human donor in good health. Some libraries in this study had Jurkat cell RNA spiked in. The CDR3 nucleotides read TGTGCCAGCAGCCCCGATCCCCACAATGAGCAGTTCTTC. This codes for CASSPDPHNEQFF.